Described below is a single TCR beta chain sequence and its context. These data originate in a study of PD-1 blockade in classical Hodgkin lymphoma. After autologous stem cell transplantation all patients relapsed, and prior brentuximab vedotin exposure differed between cohorts. Assay: immunoSEQ multiplex PCR; the TCRdb copy retains only in-frame clones and omits some. Of about 30,000 clones listed, about 76% are singletons. V was clipped by 8 bases and J by 3 bases, with 13 bases between them. Germline assignment: CDR1 MDHEN and CDR2 SYDVKM. The length of the CDR3 is 13 residues. The sequenced sample was peripheral blood mononuclear cells (PBMCs), obtained before the second cycle of nivolumab. This TCR came from a human donor with classical Hodgkin lymphoma. This chain connects TRBV28 to TRBJ1-1; D is unresolved. This CDR3 is CASWGTVDTEAFF. In nucleotides, the CDR3 is TGTGCCAGCTGGGGAACTGTAGACACTGAAGCTTTCTTT.